This T cell receptor beta chain was identified during a study of blood T cell repertoires in COVID-19. Turning to the study itself: Acute and convalescent COVID-19 samples came from the United States, Italy and Spain. PBMCs, B-cell-depleted T cells, or T cells provided the cDNA or gDNA that made up the material.

This clone was detected only once. Trimming at V came to 6 bases and at J to 1 base, leaving 10 bases not matched to a gene. In germline, CDR1 is GTSNPN, CDR2 SVGIG (reference sequence). The CDR3 runs to 15 residues. Methods used by the authors: Estimation of nucleated cell counts was performed using reference gene primer amplification. Produced via immunoSEQ multiplex PCR; TCRdb's table is partial and in-frame only. That table furnishes V, J and clone size, whereas the DNA furnished D and trimming. The data contain about 170,000 clones, approximately 84% of them seen just once; the ten biggest clones take up 11%.

This TCR was recovered from a man in his 70s with active or convalescent COVID-19. This sequence joins TRBV30 and TRBJ2-7; 9 bases fit TRBD1. Sequenced sample: peripheral blood. The CDR3 is CACRPYRGPSYEQYF. In DNA, the CDR3 is TGTGCCTGCAGACCCTACAGGGGGCCATCCTACGAGCAGTACTTC.